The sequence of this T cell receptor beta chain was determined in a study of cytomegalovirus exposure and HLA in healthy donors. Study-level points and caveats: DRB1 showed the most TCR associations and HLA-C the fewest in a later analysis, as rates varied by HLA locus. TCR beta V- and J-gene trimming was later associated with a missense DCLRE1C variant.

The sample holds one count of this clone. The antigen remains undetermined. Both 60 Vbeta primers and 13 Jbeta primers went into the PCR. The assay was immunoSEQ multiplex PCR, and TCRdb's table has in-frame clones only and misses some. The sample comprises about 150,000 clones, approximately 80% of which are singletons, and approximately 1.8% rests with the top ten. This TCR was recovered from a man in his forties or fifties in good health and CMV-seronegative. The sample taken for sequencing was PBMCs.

The CDR3 region has the DNA TGTGCCAGTAAACAGCACACCGGGGAGCTGTTTTTT. The encoded protein is CASKQHTGELFF. V usage is TRBV19 and J usage is TRBJ2-2; no reliable D call. V was trimmed by 7 bases and J by 3 bases, leaving 6 bases between them. The germline CDR1 and CDR2 sequences are LNHDA and SQIVND (reference sequence). The CDR3 sequence is 12 residues long. Based on the CDR3 plus reference TRBV19 and TRBJ2-2, the full variable domain is DGGITQSPKYLFRKEGQNVTLSCEQNLNHDAMYWYRQDPGQGLRLIYYSQIVNDFQKGDIAEGYSVSREKKESFPLTVTSAQKNPTAFYLCASKQHTGELFFGEGSRLTVL.